The 11 T cell receptor beta chains below were found in one sample sequenced in a study of tumor-infiltrating lymphocytes in primary liver carcinoma. With a constant-region primer, TCR beta cDNA was made from about 0.5 ug of total RNA. Generation of the TCR beta libraries relied on three nested multiplex PCR rounds using slightly modified ARM-PCR. The first two PCR rounds used TRBV1-TRBV30 forward primers with a C-beta reverse primer, about 10 cycles each. TCRdb re-derived calls from the multiplex PCR reads in MiXCR, one entry per CDR3 protein. Altogether 300,000 to 400,000 distinct CDR3 sequences are present, almost 65% being singletons, with the ten largest covering roughly 6%. Unsorted whole blood served as the source of blood RNA, and germline DNA was extracted as well. The sample consisted of peripheral blood. The receptors were gathered from a man aged 40-49 years with primary liver carcinoma and hepatitis B virus infection.

The rearrangement joins TRBV12-3 or TRBV12-4 to TRBJ1-1, with 7 bases lining up with TRBD1. The junction had 8 bases not matched to a gene; V was cut back by 5 bases and J by 2 bases. CDR3 size: 15 residues. The CDR3 here is CASSQRQGINTEAFF. The DNA for the CDR3 is TGTGCCAGCAGTCAGAGACAGGGAATTAACACTGAAGCTTTCTTT.

This clonotype was counted at least ten times. This sequence joins TRBV11-2 and TRBJ2-7, with 7 positions matching TRBD2. Germline loops: CDR1 SGHAT, CDR2 FQNNGV. The CDR3 extends over 13 amino acids. Trimming cost V 3 bases and J 4 bases; bases outside gene matches: 3. CDR3 amino acids: CASSFPAGYEQYF. CDR3 nucleotide sequence: TGTGCCAGCAGCTTTCCAGCGGGGTACGAGCAGTACTTC.

Of note for this clonotype: A single base separates this from a much larger clone, so it may be a read error. The final CDR3 position lacks the conserved phenylalanine or tryptophan, pointing to a likely read error. The chain is built from TRBV12-3 or TRBV12-4 and TRBJ1-4; weak D call: TRBD1 (6 bases). This CDR3 spans 14 amino acids. The ends were cut back, 2 bases at V and 7 bases at J, with 11 bases in the middle. CDR3 loop: CASSLLRGSEKLFY. The CDR3 DNA reads TGTGCCAGCAGTTTACTGAGGGGGAGTGAAAAACTGTTTTAT.

For this clonotype: At one end the junction does not follow the germline gene, possibly because of a read error. The J gene is TRBJ2-3, the V gene TRBV11-1, with 7 bases matching TRBD2. CDR1 and CDR2 from the germline V gene are SGHAT and FQDESV (reference sequence). This CDR3 contains 15 residues. CDR3 sequence: CASTLSGNRPDTQYF. In nucleotides, the CDR3 is TGTGCCAGCACCTTAAGCGGGAACAGACCAGATACGCAGTATTTT.

A word on this clonotype: One end of the junction does not line up with germline, which may come from a read error. CDR3 bases: TGTGCCAGCAGAGATAGCGGGAGGCAGACTCAGTACTTC. This translates into CASRDSGRQTQYF. The rearrangement joins TRBV11-2 to TRBJ2-5; 10 nucleotides match TRBD2. The CDR3 runs to 13 residues. CDR1 and CDR2 from the germline V gene are SGHAT and FQNNGV.

A note on this clonotype: A junction boundary mismatches the germline segment, possibly from a read error. The DNA of the CDR3 is TGTGCCAGTAGTTCCGGACTGACAGGGGAATGGAATCAGCCCCAGCATTTT. Protein sequence: CASSSGLTGEWNQPQHF. This chain uses TRBV28 with TRBJ1-5, with 8 bases matching TRBD1. CDR1 is MDHEN, CDR2 SYDVKM, per germline. This CDR3 has 17 amino acids.

The CDR3 loop is CASSSYRGTGELFF. For the CDR3, the DNA is TGTGCCAGCAGTTCGTACAGGGGCACCGGGGAGCTGTTTTTT. This chain connects TRBV6-6 to TRBJ2-2; 7 nucleotides match TRBD1. V lost 4 bases to trimming and J lost 4 bases; unmatched junction nucleotides: 3. This CDR3 comprises 14 residues. The germline V gene encodes CDR1 MNHNY and CDR2 SVGAGI (reference sequence).

A word on this clonotype: This sequence may be a read error, since a much larger clone differs from it by one base. The J gene is TRBJ1-1, the V gene TRBV6-6; D gene ambiguous. CDR3 length equals 13 residues. Germline lookup yields CDR1 MNHNY and CDR2 SVGAGI (reference sequence). The CDR3 region has the DNA TGTGCCAGGAGTTACTCGTTATCCTCTGAAGCTTTCTTT. Its protein is CARSYSLSSEAFF.

This clonotype has a count of ten or more. The V gene is TRBV6-1, the J gene TRBJ2-5, with 7 nucleotides matching TRBD1. With V trimmed by 7 bases and J by 1 base, 9 bases remained unmatched. The germline CDR1 and CDR2 sequences are MNHNS and SASEGT. The CDR3 consists of 15 residues. CDR3 in amino acids: CASNRQGGFQETQYF. The CDR3, as DNA: TGTGCCAGCAACAGACAGGGCGGGTTCCAAGAGACCCAGTACTTC.

Worth noting for this clonotype: This may arise from a read error, as a much more abundant clone is one base away. The chain joins TRBV5-5 to TRBJ2-5; D remains unclear. From germline, CDR1 is SGHKS and CDR2 YYEKEE (reference sequence). The germline V and J ends were trimmed by 1 base and 5 bases, with 9 bases remaining between them. This CDR3 is 13 amino acids long. The CDR3 here is CASSLSRSETQYF. The CDR3 region has the DNA TGTGCCAGCAGCTTGTCCAGGAGTGAGACCCAGTACTTC.

This clonotype was observed a handful of times. The genes are TRBV11-2 and TRBJ2-7, with D tentatively TRBD2 (5 bases). Germline assignment: CDR1 SGHAT and CDR2 FQNNGV. V gave up 2 bases and J gave up 2 bases, with 10 bases separating them. The CDR3 covers 14 residues. The CDR3 here is CASSLSERPYEQYF. The CDR3, as DNA: TGTGCCAGCAGCTTAAGCGAGCGGCCCTACGAGCAGTACTTC. The whole variable domain, filled in from reference TRBV11-2 and TRBJ2-7, reads EAGVAQSPRYKIIEKRQSVAFWCNPISGHATLYWYQQILGQGPKLLIQFQNNGVVDDSQLPKDRFSAERLKGVDSTLKIQPAKLEDSAVYLCASSLSERPYEQYFGPGTRLTVT.